This T cell receptor (beta chain) was captured in a study of CD8+ T cells in alopecia areata. Overall study: Tofacitinib ran for 6 to 18 months before 6 months off drug.

RNA extraction and reverse transcription yielded cDNA as sequencing template. The protocol was immunoSEQ multiplex PCR, while the TCRdb copy is restricted to in-frame clones and leaves out a portion. Of 150,000 to 180,000 clones listed, around 55% are singletons. Looked up from germline, CDR1 is SGHDT and CDR2 is YYEEEE. V gave up 0 bases and J gave up 5 bases; unmatched junction bases: 2. This CDR3 is built from 14 residues. In this sample, this clone turned up once. The origin of this receptor is a human donor with alopecia areata. The material was CD8+ T cells sorted from blood, obtained at week 0. The rearrangement links TRBV5-6 to TRBJ1-5, with 7 bases matching TRBD1. CDR3 in amino acids: CASSLGQGDQPQHF. The CDR3 nucleotides read TGTGCCAGCAGCTTGGGACAGGGTGATCAGCCCCAGCATTTT.